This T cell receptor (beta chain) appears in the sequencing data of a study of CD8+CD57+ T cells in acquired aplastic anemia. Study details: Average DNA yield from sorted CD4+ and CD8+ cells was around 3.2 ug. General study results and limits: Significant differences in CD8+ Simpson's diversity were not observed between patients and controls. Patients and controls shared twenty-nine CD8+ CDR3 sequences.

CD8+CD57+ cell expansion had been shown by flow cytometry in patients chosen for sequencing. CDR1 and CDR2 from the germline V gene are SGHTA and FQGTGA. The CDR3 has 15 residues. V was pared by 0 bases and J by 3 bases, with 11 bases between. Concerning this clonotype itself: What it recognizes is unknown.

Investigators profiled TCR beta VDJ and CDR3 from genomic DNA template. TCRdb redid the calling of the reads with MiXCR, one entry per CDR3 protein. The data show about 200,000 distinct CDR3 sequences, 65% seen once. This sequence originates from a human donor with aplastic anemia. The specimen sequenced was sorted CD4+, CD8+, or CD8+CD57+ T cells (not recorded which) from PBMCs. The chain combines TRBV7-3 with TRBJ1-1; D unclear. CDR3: CASSLTEVTDTEAFF. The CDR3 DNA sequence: TGTGCCAGCAGCTTAACGGAGGTAACGGACACTGAAGCTTTCTTT.